This T cell receptor (beta chain) was found in a study of radiation and T cells in renal cell carcinoma. Study-wide results and caveats: Dominant CDR3 motifs were more common in irradiated tumors than controls. Irradiated tumors had higher TCR clonality than control tumors. From baseline, blood top tumor clonotypes peaked at 2 weeks post-radiation.

The treatment denotes: 15 Gy SBRT to primary tumor, nephrectomy 4 weeks later. Nephrectomy followed 15 Gy stereotactic body radiation by 4 weeks. This clone was counted between two and nine times. Its antigen is undetermined. Germline lookup yields CDR1 SGHTA and CDR2 FQGTGA. This CDR3 has 13 amino acids. The junction had 1 base not matched to a gene; V was cut back by 5 bases and J by 3 bases. Profiled with immunoSEQ multiplex PCR; TCRdb holds only in-frame clones, not every one. The data show 10,000 to 15,000 clones, 30% to 40% seen once. The V gene is TRBV7-3, the J gene TRBJ2-5; 9 nucleotides agree with TRBD1. Sequenced here: tumor tissue, sampled from a patient whose treatment included radiotherapy and nephrectomy. The TCR originated in a man aged 55 to 70 with renal cell carcinoma. This chain's CDR3 is CASSRDREETQYF. For the CDR3, the DNA is TGTGCCAGCAGCAGGGACAGGGAAGAGACCCAGTACTTC.